This T cell receptor beta chain came from a study of neurological immune-mediated disorders. In its sample, this clonotype was seen many times. The time point is: longitudinal time-point 1 (baseline). The CDR3 totals 14 residues. The J segment lost 5 bases and the V segment lost 6 bases, leaving 6 bases of the junction unmatched. CDR1 LGHDT and CDR2 YNNKEL come from the germline V gene (reference sequence). By 5'RACE with 10-nucleotide random UMIs, the cDNA was made. TCRdb analysed the 5' RACE reads with MiXCR anew, one entry per CDR3 protein. This sample carries 64,000 or so distinct CDR3 sequences, roughly a tenth of them seen once, and the ten largest clones take 8.5% to 10%.

This chain connects TRBV3-1 to TRBJ2-7; 11 nucleotides line up with TRBD2. Sequencing was carried out using PBMCs. The TCR originated in a man under 40 in good health. CDR3 in amino acids: CASSTSGSSDEQYF. The CDR3 nucleotides read TGTGCCAGCAGTACTAGCGGGAGTTCGGACGAGCAGTACTTC.